The clone carrying this T cell receptor beta chain was found once. This record belongs to a study of blood T cell repertoires in COVID-19. Study context: The United States, Italy and Spain provided the acute and convalescent COVID-19 samples. PBMCs, B-cell-depleted T cells, or T cells were the source of the cDNA or gDNA that made up the material.

Per the original methods: Estimates of nucleated cell counts were drawn from the amplification of reference gene primers. Assay used: immunoSEQ multiplex PCR; TCRdb lists only in-frame clones, some missing. V and J calls and clone size are copied from that table; D and trimming were computed from the DNA. The sample yields hundreds of thousands of clones, approximately 81% seen once. Trimming cost V 5 bases and J 5 bases, with 18 bases left between them. CDR3 size: 15 residues. CDR1 and CDR2 from the germline V gene are MNHEY and SVGAGI. Sequencing was done on a sample of peripheral blood. The receptor comes from a woman between 18 and 30 years old with acute or convalescent COVID-19. The genes are TRBV6-5 and TRBJ2-5; tentative D call: TRBD2 (7 bases). The DNA for the CDR3 is TGTGCCAGCAGTCAACAGGGAGGGGGTTCGGAGACCCAGTACTTC. Protein: CASSQQGGGSETQYF.